Each of the 18 T cell receptor beta chains below was sequenced from the same sample in a study of OX40 agonist ivuxolimab in advanced cancers. Method: immunoSEQ multiplex PCR; TCRdb's copy keeps in-frame clones and lacks some. The sample holds under 85,000 clones, around 87% seen once. The source was CD4+ or CD8+ T cells sorted from blood, collected in a trial of the OX40 agonist ivuxolimab. The receptors originated from an adult with an advanced solid tumor such as melanoma, head and neck, liver or kidney cancer.

The V and J genes are TRBV6-5 and TRBJ2-7, with D hard to call. Trimming stripped 8 bases from V and 3 bases from J, with 5 bases between. Germline-derived CDR1 and CDR2 are MNHEY and SVGAGI. The CDR3 is 10 residues long. This chain's CDR3 is CASGDYEQYF. The CDR3 region has the DNA TGTGCCAGCGGGGACTACGAGCAGTACTTC.

The chain carries TRBV6-6 and TRBJ2-3; weak D call: TRBD1 (5 bases). The germline V gene encodes CDR1 MNHNY and CDR2 SVGAGI (reference sequence). The V end was cut by 1 base, the J end by 4 bases, with 12 bases between. The length of the CDR3 is 15 residues. CDR3 residues: CASSYFGAGSDTQYF. CDR3 DNA sequence: TGTGCCAGCAGTTACTTCGGCGCAGGGTCAGATACGCAGTATTTT.

The chain carries TRBV30 and TRBJ1-1; D not resolved. The CDR3 totals 12 residues. The V gene lost 3 bases and the J gene lost 13 bases, with 18 bases spanning the gap. CDR1 is GTSNPN, CDR2 SVGIG, per germline (reference sequence). CDR3 in DNA: TGTGCCTGGAGGACCGGTCCCGGCCAGCTTTTCTTT. It encodes CAWRTGPGQLFF.

The V call is TRBV23-1, the J call TRBJ2-1, with TRBD1 matching 12 bases. TRBV23-1 is assigned to the ORF class and has an uncertain function. CDR3 length equals 18 residues. The V segment lost 6 bases and the J segment 4 bases; nucleotides outside the gene matches: 13. CDR3 sequence: CASRPPGQGASGYNEQFF. In nucleotides, the CDR3 is TGCGCCAGCAGACCCCCGGGACAGGGGGCTTCGGGTTACAATGAGCAGTTCTTC.

CDR3 bases: TGCGCCAGCAGCTTGGCCCAGGGCCGCACAGATACGCAGTATTTT. This codes for CASSLAQGRTDTQYF. The chain couples TRBV5-1 to TRBJ2-3; possible D gene TRBD1, 5 bases. Per germline, CDR1 SGHRS and CDR2 YFSETQ. With 0 bases removed from V and 1 base from J, the gap between germline ends came to 9 bases. CDR3 size: 15 residues.

This clone has more than one count but fewer than ten. This chain's CDR3 is CASSRDQETQYF. The CDR3 nucleotides are TGTGCCAGTAGTAGGGACCAAGAGACCCAGTACTTC. The J gene is TRBJ2-5, the V gene TRBV19, with D unresolved. V was clipped by 4 bases and J by 0 bases, with 3 bases between them. CDR1 and CDR2 from the germline V gene are LNHDA and SQIVND (reference sequence). This CDR3 is built from 12 residues.

The rearrangement links TRBV2 to TRBJ2-3; D is unclear. This CDR3 has 14 residues. Germline loops: CDR1 SNHLY, CDR2 FYNNEI. V shed 7 bases and J shed 0 bases, with 11 bases lying between them. The CDR3 nucleotides are TGTGCCAGCAAGGACGGATCTAGCACAGATACGCAGTATTTT. It is translated as CASKDGSSTDTQYF.

This chain uses TRBV20-1 with TRBJ2-1; D remains unclear. This CDR3 spans 10 amino acids. Germline V lookup: CDR1 DFQATT, CDR2 SNEGSKA (reference sequence). The V and J ends lost 6 bases and 5 bases respectively, with 5 bases between them. The CDR3, as DNA: TGCAGTGCCCGACACAATGAGCAGTTCTTC. Translating it yields CSARHNEQFF.

The chain employs TRBV30 and TRBJ2-7; D is ambiguous. The CDR3 contains 14 residues. V lost 4 bases and J lost 0, with 13 bases in between. CDR1 GTSNPN and CDR2 SVGIG come from the germline V gene (reference sequence). CDR3: CAWNVFGSSYEQYF. DNA of the CDR3: TGTGCCTGGAATGTCTTTGGAAGCTCCTACGAGCAGTACTTC.

The J gene is TRBJ2-7, the V gene TRBV11-2; D unresolved. The CDR3 sequence is 14 residues long. The V and J ends lost 5 bases and 0 bases respectively, with 11 bases between them. CDR1 SGHAT and CDR2 FQNNGV come from the germline V gene. Written as DNA, the CDR3 is TGTGCCAGCAGCCCCACTCAGAGCTCCTACGAGCAGTACTTC. Residues: CASSPTQSSYEQYF.

This clone was detected once. This sequence joins TRBV28 and TRBJ2-3, with D maybe TRBD2 (7 bases). The germline V gene has CDR1 MDHEN and CDR2 SYDVKM. V shed 7 bases and J shed 6 bases, with 14 bases lying between them. The CDR3 spans 13 residues. CDR3: CASIGGGGDTQYF. CDR3 sequence (DNA): TGTGCCAGCATCGGCGGGGGCGGGGATACGCAGTATTTT. The variable domain in full, completed from reference TRBV28 and TRBJ2-3, reads DVKVTQSSRYLVKRTGEKVFLECVQDMDHENMFWYRQDPGLGLRLIYFSYDVKMKEKGDIPEGYSVSREKKERFSLILESASTNQTSMYLCASIGGGGDTQYFGPGTRLTVL.

The V call is TRBV28, the J call TRBJ2-1, with D perhaps TRBD1 or TRBD2 (5 bases each). With 7 bases removed from V and 2 bases from J, the gap between germline ends came to 9 bases. The germline V gene has CDR1 MDHEN and CDR2 SYDVKM. CDR3 size: 13 residues. As DNA, the CDR3 is TGTGCCAGCAAGGGACCTACCTACAATGAGCAGTTCTTC. Amino acids: CASKGPTYNEQFF.

In its sample, this clone was seen a few times. The rearrangement joins TRBV27 to TRBJ1-3; 7 nucleotides agree with TRBD1. Germline CDR1 reads MNHEY; CDR2 reads SMNVEV (reference sequence). V shed 4 bases and J 3 bases; nucleotides not matched to a gene: 6. This CDR3 comprises 15 residues. The CDR3, as DNA: TGTGCCAGCAGTTCGACAGGGAGTGATGGAAACACCATATATTTT. Its translation is CASSSTGSDGNTIYF.

The gene calls are TRBV5-1 and TRBJ2-3; 12 bases are a match to TRBD2. In germline, CDR1 is SGHRS, CDR2 YFSETQ. The CDR3 covers 16 residues. With 3 bases clipped from V and 4 bases from J, the junction kept 6 bases outside the gene matches. The CDR3 is CASSWTSGAASDTQYF. The CDR3 DNA is TGCGCCAGCAGCTGGACTAGCGGGGCGGCATCAGATACGCAGTATTTT.

The V call is TRBV2, the J call TRBJ2-1; TRBD2 aligns across 9 bases. The CDR3 runs to 18 residues. V dropped 6 bases and J dropped 1; count of bases not matched to a gene: 13. The germline CDR1 and CDR2 sequences are SNHLY and FYNNEI. Written as DNA, the CDR3 is TGTGCCAGCAGGATCTCTTGGACTAGCGATGAATCCTACAATGAGCAGTTCTTC. Encoded protein: CASRISWTSDESYNEQFF. The variable domain in full, with the rest retrieved from reference TRBV2 and TRBJ2-1, is EPEVTQTPSHQVTQMGQEVILRCVPISNHLYFYWYRQILGQKVEFLVSFYNNEISEKSEIFDDQFSVERPDGSNFTLKIRSTKLEDSAMYFCASRISWTSDESYNEQFFGPGTRLTVL.

In its sample, this clone was seen a few times. This chain uses TRBV11-2 with TRBJ2-5; the D gene is possibly TRBD2 (7 bases). V dropped 5 bases and J dropped 7 bases, with 20 bases sitting between them. CDR3 length: 15 amino acids. Germline-derived CDR1 and CDR2 are SGHAT and FQNNGV. The CDR3 loop reads CASSPTAGAMATQYF. CDR3 in DNA: TGTGCCAGCAGCCCAACGGCGGGGGCTATGGCGACCCAGTACTTC. Complete variable domain (other parts from reference TRBV11-2 and TRBJ2-5): EAGVAQSPRYKIIEKRQSVAFWCNPISGHATLYWYQQILGQGPKLLIQFQNNGVVDDSQLPKDRFSAERLKGVDSTLKIQPAKLEDSAVYLCASSPTAGAMATQYFGPGTRLLVL.

The V and J genes are TRBV25-1 and TRBJ1-4; D might be TRBD1 (5 bases). Germline CDR1 MGHDK, CDR2 SYGVNS. This CDR3 is 15 amino acids long. V dropped 6 bases and J dropped 8 bases, with 19 bases sitting between them. CDR3 nucleotides: TGTGCCAGCAGCAGGGCCCGGGACGGAAGGGAAAAACTGTTTTTT. The encoded protein is CASSRARDGREKLFF.

This chain connects TRBV7-8 to TRBJ2-1; D possibly corresponds to TRBD2 (6 bases). CDR3 size: 16 residues. Per the germline V gene, CDR1 is SGHVS and CDR2 is FQNEAQ. The V end lost 5 bases, the J end lost 2 bases, and 16 bases lay between the germline ends. The CDR3 sequence: CASSASIPGAYNEQFF. The CDR3 bases are TGTGCCAGCAGCGCCTCGATACCGGGGGCCTACAATGAGCAGTTCTTC.